What follows are 20 T cell receptor beta chains derived from one specimen sequenced in a study of T cells in tumors after PD-1 blockade. Clones were read by immunoSEQ multiplex PCR, and TCRdb kept only the in-frame ones, dropping some. Among approximately 50,000 clones listed, under 85% were seen once. The specimen comprised PBMCs, sampled before anti-PD-1 therapy. Every receptor here comes from a human donor with advanced basal cell or squamous cell carcinoma (not recorded which).

The V and J genes are TRBV6-5 and TRBJ1-5, with TRBD1 as a possible D gene (5 bases). The CDR3 totals 14 residues. Trimming took off 2 bases at V and 7 bases at J, with 12 bases between the two ends. The V gene's germline CDR1 is MNHEY and CDR2 SVGAGI. CDR3 DNA sequence: TGTGCCAGCAGTTACGTGGCAGGGAAACAGCCCCAGCATTTT. It yields the protein CASSYVAGKQPQHF.

The chain recombines TRBV2 with TRBJ1-6, with D possibly TRBD1 on 5 matching bases. Germline CDR1 is SNHLY and CDR2 is FYNNEI. The V and J ends lost 6 bases and 5 bases respectively, with 17 bases between them. There are 16 residues in the CDR3. Here the CDR3 reads CASSRAPVHNNSPLHF. CDR3 in DNA: TGTGCCAGCAGCAGGGCGCCAGTTCATAATAATTCACCCCTCCACTTT.

The chain is built from TRBV6-2 or TRBV6-3 and TRBJ1-5; D not certain. Per germline, CDR1 MNHEY and CDR2 SVGEGT. Deletions cut 4 bases from V and 0 bases from J, with 16 bases between. CDR3 length: 17 residues. The CDR3 protein is CASSFGAGPYSNQPQHF. In DNA, the CDR3 is TGTGCCAGCAGTTTTGGTGCGGGCCCATATAGCAATCAGCCCCAGCATTTT.

This chain joins TRBV6-1 and TRBJ1-5; D is perhaps TRBD1 (6 bases). The V end was cut by 4 bases, the J end by 7 bases, with 20 bases between. Per the germline V gene, CDR1 is MNHNS and CDR2 is SASEGT. The CDR3 covers 16 residues. The CDR3 DNA reads as TGTGCCAGCAGTGCCTTGGGGGGGCGGTCCGAGCAGCCCCAGCATTTT. Amino acid sequence: CASSALGGRSEQPQHF.

CDR3 DNA: TGCGCCAGCAGCCAAGATCCCGCCAGGGCCCCTTCCTACGAGCAGTACTTC. Protein: CASSQDPARAPSYEQYF. V gene TRBV4-1 combines with J gene TRBJ2-7, with D possibly TRBD1 on 5 matching bases. This CDR3 has 17 amino acids. Per germline, CDR1 MGHRA and CDR2 YSYEKL. Trimming pared 0 bases from V and 1 base from J, leaving 16 bases between.

The chain recombines TRBV5-1 with TRBJ1-3, with D unresolved. This CDR3 has 12 residues. The V gene's germline CDR1 is SGHRS and CDR2 YFSETQ. With 5 bases removed from V and 3 bases from J, the gap between germline ends came to 6 bases. The CDR3 protein is CASSSYGNTIYF. The CDR3 DNA reads TGCGCCAGCAGTTCGTATGGAAACACCATATATTTT.

This clone occurred a few times. V gene TRBV2 combines with J gene TRBJ1-5; D unresolved. Germline V CDR1 and CDR2: SNHLY, FYNNEI. The CDR3 is 13 residues long. The ends were cut back, 8 bases at V and 1 base at J, with 9 bases in the middle. CDR3 in DNA: TGTGCCAGCGGCAAAGGAAGCAATCAGCCCCAGCATTTT. This sequence encodes CASGKGSNQPQHF.

This rearrangement joins TRBV9 to TRBJ2-2; maybe TRBD1 (5 bases). Per the germline V gene, CDR1 is SGDLS and CDR2 is YYNGEE. The V gene lost 0 bases and the J gene lost 4 bases, with 16 bases spanning the gap. CDR3 length equals 17 residues. The DNA for the CDR3 is TGTGCCAGCAGCGTAGTTATGCAGGGTGGGGTCACCGGGGAGCTGTTTTTT. Protein sequence: CASSVVMQGGVTGELFF.

The chain recombines TRBV29-1 with TRBJ2-1; D may be TRBD2 (6 bases). The CDR3 covers 13 residues. The germline V and J ends were trimmed by 8 bases and 6 bases, with 17 bases remaining between them. Germline V gene sequence: CDR1 SQVTM, CDR2 ANQGSEA. The CDR3 spells CSTVYGRANEQFF. The DNA of the CDR3 is TGCAGCACGGTGTACGGGAGAGCCAATGAGCAGTTCTTC.

V gene TRBV3-1 (or the pseudogene TRBV3-2) combines with J gene TRBJ2-1; 13 bases are shared with TRBD2. CDR3 length equals 15 residues. V shed 5 bases and J 9 bases; nucleotides not matched to a gene: 7. Per the germline V gene, CDR1 is LGHDT and CDR2 is YNNKEL (reference sequence). DNA of the CDR3: TGTGCCAGCAGCATGGGACTAGCGGGACTGCTTGAGCAGTTCTTC. Protein: CASSMGLAGLLEQFF.

The V and J genes are TRBV5-1 and TRBJ1-6; the match to TRBD1 covers 7 bases. CDR1 is SGHRS and CDR2 is YFSETQ in the germline V gene. The V segment lost 4 bases and the J segment 8 bases; nucleotides outside the gene matches: 15. CDR3 size: 17 residues. CDR3 protein: CASSPRPVTTGDSPLHF. The CDR3 nucleotides are TGCGCCAGCAGCCCGAGACCCGTTACCACAGGGGATTCACCCCTCCACTTT.

The chain is built from TRBV12-3 or TRBV12-4 and TRBJ1-2; D unresolved. This CDR3 has 13 amino acids. The V end lost 6 bases, the J end lost 8 bases, and 16 bases lay between the germline ends. DNA of the CDR3: TGTGCCAGCAGGGTTCAGGCGTCTCGCGGCTACACCTTC. Protein sequence: CASRVQASRGYTF.

The chain joins TRBV6-6 to TRBJ1-6; possible D gene TRBD1, 6 bases. The CDR3 sequence is 16 residues long. V lost 3 bases and J lost 10, with 19 bases in between. Germline values: CDR1 MNHNY, CDR2 SVGAGI (reference sequence). In DNA form, the CDR3 reads TGTGCCAGCAGTTATTCGAAGCGGGGGGCGCGATCACCCCTCCACTTT. Translating it yields CASSYSKRGARSPLHF.

This sequence joins TRBV2 and TRBJ2-7; 8 bases agree with TRBD2. Germline CDR1 and CDR2: SNHLY and FYNNEI. Trimming cost V 2 bases and J 4 bases; bases outside gene matches: 4. This CDR3 has 14 amino acids. The CDR3 loop reads CASSELAGSYEQYF. CDR3 bases: TGTGCCAGCAGTGAACTAGCGGGTTCTTACGAGCAGTACTTC.

The V gene is TRBV27, the J gene TRBJ1-1; TRBD1 aligns across 8 bases. Germline CDR1 MNHEY, CDR2 SMNVEV (reference sequence). Losses at the gene ends were 5 bases for V and 4 bases for J; bases not matched to a gene: 6. The CDR3 is made up of 14 amino acids. The CDR3 reads CASSTHRGATEAFF. CDR3 nucleotide sequence: TGTGCCAGCAGTACCCACAGGGGGGCCACTGAAGCTTTCTTT.

The chain links TRBV15 to TRBJ2-4; TRBD1 is a possible D gene (6 bases). This CDR3 region has 13 residues. The V gene lost 6 bases and the J gene lost 7 bases, with 13 bases spanning the gap. CDR1 is LNHNV, CDR2 YYDKDF, per germline (reference sequence). CDR3 sequence reads: CATRDRRGNIQYF. CDR3 nucleotides: TGTGCCACCAGAGACAGAAGGGGGAACATTCAGTACTTC.

This clone was recorded only once. The gene calls are TRBV29-1 and TRBJ2-6; D unclear. Germline V gives CDR1 SQVTM, CDR2 ANQGSEA. The length of the CDR3 is 14 residues. Trimming left V 4 bases short and J 0 bases short, with 7 bases between. As DNA, the CDR3 is TGCAGCGTTGGTGTTGACTCTGGGGCCAACGTCCTGACTTTC. Amino acid sequence: CSVGVDSGANVLTF.

The chain carries TRBV4-1 and TRBJ2-3; 9 bases fit TRBD2. This CDR3 is built from 17 residues. CDR1 MGHRA and CDR2 YSYEKL come from the germline V gene. The J segment lost 3 bases and the V segment lost 2 bases, leaving 9 bases of the junction unmatched. CDR3 DNA sequence: TGCGCCAGCAGCCAAAGGGGGCTAGCGGGGAGGACAGATACGCAGTATTTT. Translation gives CASSQRGLAGRTDTQYF.

To note about this clone: The junction and the germline gene differ at one end; a read error may be behind it. The sample has other DNA sequences that encode this CDR3 too. This chain connects TRBV6-1 to TRBJ2-1; D is ambiguous. Germline CDR1 MNHNS, CDR2 SASEGT. The CDR3 is made up of 15 amino acids. The CDR3 nucleotides are TGTGCCAGCAGTGAAGCCAGTGACACCTATAATGAGCAGTTCTTC. Its translation: CASSEASDTYNEQFF.

The genes are TRBV18 and TRBJ2-2; perhaps TRBD2 as D (6 bases). With 3 bases removed from V and 5 bases from J, the gap between germline ends came to 13 bases. The CDR3 contains 15 residues. CDR1 and CDR2 (germline): KGHSH, LQKENI. CDR3 nucleotide sequence: TGTGCCAGCTCACCGACTAGAGGTCGGACCGGGGAGCTGTTTTTT. This encodes CASSPTRGRTGELFF.